The 3 T cell receptor beta chains below all came from one sample that was sequenced in a study of T cell responses to AZD1222 COVID-19 vaccine. The assay was immunoSEQ multiplex PCR, and TCRdb's table has in-frame clones only and misses some. The sample contains about 120,000 clones, 70% to 90% of which appear only once. Here the sequenced sample was peripheral blood, taken on day 0 of AZD1222 vaccination. These receptors were taken from an adult in good health.

V is TRBV9 and J is TRBJ2-5; possible D gene TRBD1, 6 bases. Germline loops: CDR1 SGDLS, CDR2 YYNGEE. The germline V and J ends were trimmed by 4 bases and 2 bases, with 15 bases remaining between them. This CDR3 comprises 15 residues. The DNA of the CDR3 is TGTGCCAGCAGCCCGAGGGGGTTAAAACAAGAGACCCAGTACTTC. Translating gives CASSPRGLKQETQYF. The full variable domain, in which reference TRBV9 and TRBJ2-5 provide the parts outside the CDR3, is DSGVTQTPKHLITATGQRVTLRCSPRSGDLSVYWYQQSLDQGLQFLIQYYNGEERAKGNILERFSAQQFPDLHSELNLSSLELGDSALYFCASSPRGLKQETQYFGPGTRLLVL.

This clone is classed as medium-sized. The chain has TRBV4-1 and TRBJ1-3, with 9 nucleotides matching TRBD1. CDR3 size: 16 residues. The germline CDR1 and CDR2 sequences are MGHRA and YSYEKL. V lost 4 bases, J lost 4 bases, and 8 bases stayed unmatched. The CDR3 DNA reads TGCGCCAGCAGCCTCACTCCGACAGGGGGGGGAAACACCATATATTTT. Translated, it gives CASSLTPTGGGNTIYF.

The rearrangement joins TRBV12-3 or TRBV12-4 to TRBJ2-7; D ambiguous. There are 12 residues in the CDR3. The V end lost 6 bases, the J end lost 6 bases, and 12 bases lay between the germline ends. In DNA, the CDR3 is TGTGCCAGCAGCTACACCGGGCCCGAGCAGTACTTC. It yields the protein CASSYTGPEQYF.